This T cell receptor (beta chain) originates from a study of cytomegalovirus exposure and HLA in healthy donors. Broader study findings: The listing of about 150 TCR beta chains classed them as cytomegalovirus-associated. Despite most TCR sequences being rare, some public TCRs occurred in many donors. Later analysis indicated greater clonal expansion among HLA-associated TCR beta chains than among equally common other chains.

PCR used 60 Vbeta primers and 13 Jbeta primers. Method: immunoSEQ multiplex PCR; TCRdb's copy keeps in-frame clones and lacks some. The top ten hold about 3.4% of the sample, which has roughly 200,000 clones, over 65% seen once. Looked up from germline, CDR1 is LGHNA and CDR2 is YSLEER. Deletions cut 4 bases from V and 0 bases from J, with 10 bases between. CDR3 length equals 16 residues. This clone has only a few counts. No antigen is known for it. V is TRBV4-3 and J is TRBJ2-6; a possible D gene is TRBD2 (6 bases). This receptor was identified in a man between 40 and 49 years old in good health and CMV-seropositive. Sequenced input: PBMCs. Here the CDR3 DNA reads TGCGCCAGCAGCCCCGTGGAGGGCTCTGGGGCCAACGTCCTGACTTTC. Its protein is CASSPVEGSGANVLTF.